The clone carrying this T cell receptor beta chain has more than one count but fewer than ten. Germline V CDR1 and CDR2: MNHEY, SVGAGI. V was cut by 2 bases and J by 8 bases, with 12 bases left in between. There are 13 residues in the CDR3. Using constant-segment primers, 5'RACE produced TCR alpha and TCR beta cDNA libraries carrying sample barcodes and UMIs. MiXCR, run by TCRdb on the 5' RACE reads, gives a single entry per CDR3 protein. The sample holds about 210,000 distinct CDR3 sequences; 8% to 11% are singletons and the top ten take approximately 3%. These data come from a study of T-cell memory formation after mild COVID-19. Study at large: TCR clustering was largely donor specific.

The sequencing sample was made of PBMCs or a T cell subset sorted from them (not recorded which). The rearrangement uses TRBV6-5 and TRBJ1-2; D is possibly TRBD1 (6 bases). This clonotype originated in a young man who had mild COVID-19 (a few samples of this study predate the infection). Cell type and time point are not known. The CDR3 here is CASSYNGGEGYTF. The CDR3 DNA sequence: TGTGCCAGCAGTTACAACGGGGGCGAAGGCTACACCTTC.